This T cell receptor (beta chain) came from a study of cytomegalovirus exposure and HLA in healthy donors. On the study more broadly: Out of 150 million to 200 million T cells, an earlier analysis found more than 95 million unique TCR beta sequences in total.

The study, taken as a whole, reports: Most sequenced TCRs were rare (though some public TCRs occurred in many donors).

Primers included in the PCR were 60 Vbeta and 13 Jbeta primers. Clones were read by immunoSEQ multiplex PCR, and TCRdb kept only the in-frame ones, dropping some. In the table there are 150,000 or so clones, around two thirds of which are singletons. Germline values: CDR1 WNHNN, CDR2 SYGVQD (reference sequence). Trimming removed 6 bases from V and 1 base from J, with 12 bases in between. CDR3 length equals 14 residues. As for this clone: Antigen: not known.

The sequenced material came from PBMCs. This chain joins TRBV10-1 and TRBJ1-1; possibly TRBD1 for D (6 bases). The sequence was obtained from a man aged 25-45 years in good health and CMV-seropositive. CDR3 loop: CASRTGRGNTEAFF. CDR3 bases: TGCGCCAGCAGGACAGGCCGGGGGAACACTGAAGCTTTCTTT.